One and the same sample provided the 22 T cell receptor beta chains below, sequenced in a study of control samples from healthy donors and cancer patients. The table came from immunoSEQ multiplex PCR; TCRdb's copy has only in-frame clones and leaves some out. The table lists tens of thousands of clones, approximately 87% of them singletons. The sample comprised blood. These receptors came from a man in his sixties in good health.

The V gene is TRBV4-3, the J gene TRBJ2-3; D possibly corresponds to TRBD2 (5 bases). V was cut by 1 base and J by 8 bases, with 22 bases left in between. Per the germline V gene, CDR1 is LGHNA and CDR2 is YSLEER. This CDR3 region has 17 residues. The CDR3 here is CASSQGTLRRTGGTQYF. The CDR3 coding sequence is TGCGCCAGCAGCCAAGGGACCCTCCGGAGGACGGGTGGTACGCAGTATTTT.

The chain carries TRBV2 and TRBJ2-1; the match to TRBD2 covers 11 bases. The V gene's germline CDR1 is SNHLY and CDR2 FYNNEI. V shed 4 bases and J 9 bases; nucleotides not matched to a gene: 8. CDR3 length: 15 residues. The CDR3 spells CASSGLAGGGSEQFF. In DNA, the CDR3 is TGTGCCAGCAGTGGTCTAGCGGGAGGTGGCAGTGAGCAGTTCTTC.

As DNA, the CDR3 is TGCGCCAGCAGCCAAGATAACGTGCTGGGGGGGACTGAAGCTTTCTTT. Its protein is CASSQDNVLGGTEAFF. J is TRBJ1-1 and V is TRBV4-3; D perhaps matches TRBD1 (5 bases). From germline, CDR1 is LGHNA and CDR2 YSLEER. V lost 0 bases to trimming and J lost 5 bases, with 16 bases between them. CDR3 size: 16 residues.

The CDR3 nucleotides read TGCGCCAGCAGCCAAGATAAGGGCTTTCAGGGGAGCGGCTACACCTTC. Encoded protein: CASSQDKGFQGSGYTF. The chain has TRBV4-3 and TRBJ1-2; TRBD1 is a possible D gene (6 bases). Trimming cost V 0 bases and J 8 bases, with 19 bases left between them. Per the germline V gene, CDR1 is LGHNA and CDR2 is YSLEER. CDR3 length: 16 amino acids.

The chain carries TRBV5-1 and TRBJ1-1; 7 bases line up with TRBD1. Losses at the gene ends were 8 bases for V and 0 bases for J; bases not matched to a gene: 13. The CDR3 has 16 amino acids. CDR1 is SGHRS and CDR2 is YFSETQ in the germline V gene. For the CDR3, the DNA is TGCGCCAGTGGGCCCGGACAGGCGAACCTGAACACTGAAGCTTTCTTT. Protein sequence: CASGPGQANLNTEAFF.

The V and J genes are TRBV21-1 and TRBJ1-1. TRBV21-1 has pseudogene status. The CDR3 length is 15 residues. CDR3 in amino acids: CAQNTGYEGNTEAFF. The CDR3 coding sequence is TGTGCCCAGAACACGGGGTACGAGGGGAACACTGAAGCTTTCTTT.

This clone was picked up one time. The chain joins TRBV10-3 to TRBJ2-7, with no clear D. V was shortened by 2 bases and J by 3 bases, with 5 bases between the two germline ends. Germline CDR1 reads ENHRY; CDR2 reads SYGVKD. The CDR3 consists of 12 residues. The CDR3 DNA is TGTGCCATCAGTGAGGGATACTACGAGCAGTACTTC. Translating it yields CAISEGYYEQYF.

CDR3: CASSQRSGGGPGDTQYF. The DNA of the CDR3 is TGCGCCAGCAGCCAACGAAGCGGGGGGGGTCCCGGAGATACGCAGTATTTT. The chain carries TRBV4-1 and TRBJ2-3; TRBD2 matches at 10 bases. This CDR3 comprises 17 residues. Germline trimming cut 2 bases from V and 5 bases from J; bases unmatched to any gene: 10. The germline CDR1 and CDR2 sequences are MGHRA and YSYEKL.

The chain couples TRBV4-3 to TRBJ2-5, with D possibly being TRBD1 (6 bases). The CDR3 totals 15 residues. The germline V and J ends were trimmed by 2 bases and 4 bases, with 14 bases remaining between them. Germline V gives CDR1 LGHNA, CDR2 YSLEER. Written as DNA, the CDR3 is TGCGCCAGCAGCCAATCCCCAGGGGATCGAGAGACCCAGTACTTC. This gives the protein CASSQSPGDRETQYF.

This clone was seen more than once but under ten times. The chain employs TRBV5-3 and TRBJ2-7, with TRBD2 matching over 8 bases. TRBV5-3 is an ORF; its function is uncertain. The CDR3 totals 15 residues. V dropped 4 bases and J dropped 5; count of bases not matched to a gene: 11. CDR3 sequence: CARSTLLAELHEQYF. The CDR3 DNA reads as TGTGCCAGAAGCACTTTACTAGCGGAGCTTCACGAGCAGTACTTC.

The chain has TRBV6-5 and TRBJ1-6; 7 bases match TRBD1. Germline V CDR1 and CDR2: MNHEY, SVGAGI. V shed 7 bases and J 6 bases; nucleotides not matched to a gene: 9. This CDR3 region has 15 residues. The CDR3 coding sequence is TGTGCCAGCAAAACCACAGGGGTAGGTAATTCACCCCTCCACTTT. This gives the protein CASKTTGVGNSPLHF.

The V and J genes are TRBV9 and TRBJ1-2; 9 positions match TRBD1. Germline V lookup: CDR1 SGDLS, CDR2 YYNGEE. Trimming at V came to 4 bases and at J to 4 bases, leaving 5 bases not matched to a gene. This CDR3 has 14 amino acids. The CDR3 loop is CASSPSTGGYGYTF. CDR3 nucleotides: TGTGCCAGCAGCCCCTCGACAGGGGGCTATGGCTACACCTTC.

The J gene is TRBJ1-2, the V gene TRBV12-3 or TRBV12-4; TRBD1 is a possible D gene (6 bases). CDR3 length: 13 residues. Trimming removed 4 bases at V and 8 bases at J, with 14 bases between. The CDR3 reads CASSSTPGAGYTF. CDR3 in DNA: TGTGCCAGCAGTTCAACCCCAGGGGCCGGCTACACCTTC.

This chain connects TRBV28 to TRBJ1-2, with 7 bases fitting TRBD1. After removal of 5 bases from V and 8 bases from J, the junction contained 11 bases not matched to a gene. CDR1 MDHEN and CDR2 SYDVKM come from the germline V gene. The CDR3 contains 14 residues. The chain's CDR3 is CASSELDRAYGYTF. In DNA form, the CDR3 reads TGTGCCAGCAGTGAATTAGACAGGGCGTACGGCTACACCTTC.

J is TRBJ1-5 and V is TRBV7-2; perhaps TRBD1 as D (5 bases). The V gene lost 0 bases and the J gene lost 6 bases, with 12 bases spanning the gap. Germline assignment: CDR1 SGHTA and CDR2 FQGNSA. The CDR3 covers 15 residues. CDR3 DNA sequence: TGTGCCAGCAGCTTAGCGCCCGGGGCCGCTCAGCCCCAGCATTTT. Translation gives CASSLAPGAAQPQHF.

This chain connects TRBV23-1 to TRBJ1-5; no firm D call. Being an ORF, TRBV23-1 has a function that is uncertain. Trimming removed 3 bases from V and 0 bases from J, with 6 bases in between. This CDR3 comprises 14 residues. CDR3 DNA sequence: TGCGCCAGCAGTCACGGCTATAGCAATCAGCCCCAGCATTTT. Protein product: CASSHGYSNQPQHF.

This chain uses TRBV6-6 with TRBJ1-1; a possible D gene is TRBD1 (6 bases). This CDR3 has 15 amino acids. V shed 7 bases and J shed 3 bases, with 18 bases lying between them. Germline CDR1 reads MNHNY; CDR2 reads SVGAGI (reference sequence). The CDR3 DNA is TGTGCCAGCAAAGACGGGACACTCCCCGACACTGAAGCTTTCTTT. This codes for CASKDGTLPDTEAFF.

V gene TRBV19 combines with J gene TRBJ2-1; a weak D match, TRBD2 (6 bases). Germline V gene data show CDR1 as LNHDA and CDR2 as SQIVND (reference sequence). Trimming shortened V by 3 bases and J by 2 bases, and 14 bases separated the two germline ends. The CDR3 loop spans 16 amino acids. CDR3: CASSIQAGRTYNEQFF. The CDR3 DNA sequence: TGTGCCAGTAGTATCCAGGCGGGAAGAACCTACAATGAGCAGTTCTTC. The entire variable domain, with the rest obtained from reference TRBV19 and TRBJ2-1, is as follows: DGGITQSPKYLFRKEGQNVTLSCEQNLNHDAMYWYRQDPGQGLRLIYYSQIVNDFQKGDIAEGYSVSREKKESFPLTVTSAQKNPTAFYLCASSIQAGRTYNEQFFGPGTRLTVL.

The chain couples TRBV6-5 to TRBJ2-7; D call uncertain. The CDR3 is made up of 13 amino acids. V lost 8 bases to trimming and J lost 0 bases, with 11 bases between them. Germline-derived CDR1 and CDR2 are MNHEY and SVGAGI. The CDR3 spells CASLRTGSYEQYF. The CDR3 DNA sequence: TGTGCCAGCCTCAGGACGGGCTCCTACGAGCAGTACTTC.

The chain links TRBV27 to TRBJ1-5; D is ambiguous. Deletions cut 4 bases from V and 4 bases from J, with 11 bases between. This CDR3 is 14 amino acids long. Germline CDR1 is MNHEY and CDR2 is SMNVEV (reference sequence). The CDR3: CASSSHLTNQPQHF. For the CDR3, the DNA is TGTGCCAGCAGTTCCCACCTTACTAATCAGCCCCAGCATTTT.

V and J are TRBV29-1 and TRBJ1-4; D call uncertain. Germline CDR1 reads SQVTM; CDR2 reads ANQGSEA. Trimming removed 5 bases from V and 4 bases from J, with 8 bases in between. The CDR3 loop spans 12 amino acids. CDR3 sequence reads: CSVLQINEKLFF. The CDR3 region has the DNA TGCAGCGTTCTACAGATTAATGAAAAACTGTTTTTT.

The V call is TRBV27, the J call TRBJ2-3, with 9 bases that match TRBD2. This CDR3 region has 16 residues. V shed 6 bases and J 0 bases; nucleotides not matched to a gene: 7. Germline V gene lookup returns CDR1 MNHEY and CDR2 SMNVEV (reference sequence). The DNA for the CDR3 is TGTGCCAGCAGATGGGGCGGGGGGGCTAGCACAGATACGCAGTATTTT. This translates into CASRWGGGASTDTQYF.